A selection of T cell receptor beta chains follows, all from one sample in a study of post-analysis software for immune sequencing data. TCRdb reprocessed the PCR reads via MiXCR and lists one record per CDR3 protein. The top ten hold around 6% of the sample, which has about 540,000 distinct CDR3 sequences, 30% to 40% seen once. The sample comprised blood. The receptors were gathered from a girl aged 2-17 years with multiple sclerosis. Each CDR3 is given with its conserved first and last residue. Fields, in order: J gene, D gene, V gene, clone size, CDR3 DNA, CDR3 protein. A D gene is named only where the DNA matches it firmly. Clone size is given for some rows only: seen once, a few or many times, or a class if the clone is expanded.

>TRBJ2-5|TRBD1|TRBV24-1|few
TGTGCCACCAATGATCTACCGGGACAGGGTGAGACCCAGTACTTC
CATNDLPGQGETQYF
>TRBJ1-5|NA|TRBV6-2/TRBV6-3|NA
TGTGCCAGCAGTCACCGCGAGGGACAGCCCCAGCATTTT
CASSHREGQPQHF
>TRBJ2-5|NA|TRBV20-1|NA
TGCAGTGCTGCCGGGGCAGGGGACATAGAGACCCAGTACTTC
CSAAGAGDIETQYF
>TRBJ2-3|NA|TRBV29-1|few
TGCAGCGTTCTCTCGGGCCCAGATACGCAGTATTTT
CSVLSGPDTQYF
>TRBJ2-6|NA|TRBV5-1|NA
TGCGCCAGCACCCTCGCCCGGCCTGGGGCCAACGTCCTGACTTTC
CASTLARPGANVLTF
>TRBJ1-2|TRBD1|TRBV29-1|NA
TGCAGCGAGCTAGGACAGGGGGCTGGCTACACCTTC
CSELGQGAGYTF
>TRBJ2-7|NA|TRBV18|NA
TGTGCCAGCTCGGAGCAGACAAGCGAGCAGTACTTC
CASSEQTSEQYF
>TRBJ2-1|TRBD2|TRBV4-2|NA
TGTGCCAGCAGCCCGATCATAGCGGGGGGGCCTGAGCAGTTCTTC
CASSPIIAGGPEQFF
>TRBJ2-1|NA|TRBV5-1|few
TGCGCCAGCAGCGACCGACAGGCCGCCTACAATGAGCAGTTCTTC
CASSDRQAAYNEQFF
>TRBJ1-4|TRBD1|TRBV7-9|few
TGTGCCAGTTTCGAGGGGGCCACTAATGAAAAACTGTTTTTT
CASFEGATNEKLFF
>TRBJ1-5|NA|TRBV3-1|NA
TGTGCCAGCAGCCAAAGCTCCAGCAATCAGCCCCAGCATTTT
CASSQSSSNQPQHF
>TRBJ2-7|NA|TRBV29-1|few
TGCAGTGCCCGTACGCACTCCTACGAGCAGTACTTC
CSARTHSYEQYF
>TRBJ1-2|TRBD1|TRBV5-6|NA
TGTGCCAGCAGCTTTGGGACAGGGGTTATAAATGGCTACACCTTC
CASSFGTGVINGYTF
>TRBJ2-5|TRBD2|TRBV6-6|few
TGTGCCACTCACCCGGGGGGGCAAGAGACCCAGTACTTC
CATHPGGQETQYF
>TRBJ2-5|NA|TRBV23-1|NA
TGCGCCAGCAGTCACTCCGGGCAAGAGACCCAGTACTTC
CASSHSGQETQYF
>TRBJ1-1|NA|TRBV6-5|few
TGTGCCAGCAGTCGCTACACTGAAGCTTTCTTT
CASSRYTEAFF
>TRBJ2-7|TRBD2|TRBV29-1|NA
TGCAGCGTTGGACTAGCGGGGGGGCTATGCGACGAGCAGTACTTC
CSVGLAGGLCDEQYF
>TRBJ1-2|NA|TRBV5-1|few
TGCGCCAGCAGCTTGAGGGTGACCTATGGCTACACCTTC
CASSLRVTYGYTF
>TRBJ1-2|NA|TRBV6-4|few
TGTGCCAGCAGCGACTTTGGGGGGCTACCCACCTTC
CASSDFGGLPTF
>TRBJ2-5|NA|TRBV20-1|NA
TGCAGTGCAAAGGACCTGCGGCGGGGCGAGACCCAGTACTTC
CSAKDLRRGETQYF
>TRBJ1-2|NA|TRBV29-1|few
TGCAGCGTTGAGAACGGACACTATGGCTACACCTTC
CSVENGHYGYTF
>TRBJ1-5|NA|TRBV12-3/TRBV12-4|many
TGTGCCAGCAGTTTCGACAGTAATCAGCCCCAGCATTTT
CASSFDSNQPQHF
>TRBJ2-6|NA|TRBV2|few
TGTGCCACGCCAAGACCAGGTACCTCTGGGGCCAACGTCCTGACTTTC
CATPRPGTSGANVLTF
>TRBJ1-1|TRBD1|TRBV7-9|few
TGTGCCAGCAGCTTATTTGACAGGGGGACTGAAGCTTTCTTT
CASSLFDRGTEAFF
>TRBJ1-2|NA|TRBV5-1|few
TGCGCCAGCAGCCCTGGGGAGTGGGTCTATGGCTACACCTTC
CASSPGEWVYGYTF
>TRBJ2-3|NA|TRBV7-9|few
TGTGCCAGCAGCTCACCAGGGACGGCGACTAGCACAGATACGCAGTATTTT
CASSSPGTATSTDTQYF
>TRBJ2-7|NA|TRBV5-1|NA
TGCGCCAGCAGCGCGGGACAGCCGATTTACGAGCAGTACTTC
CASSAGQPIYEQYF
>TRBJ2-5|TRBD2|TRBV7-6|NA
TGTGCCAGCAGCTTATTTGCCCGCCTGCGGGAGCCACGAGAGACCCAGTACTTC
CASSLFARLREPRETQYF
>TRBJ1-6|NA|TRBV20-1|NA
TGCAGTGCGACTGCAGAGGGTCCCTCTAATTCACCCCTCCACTTT
CSATAEGPSNSPLHF
>TRBJ2-7|NA|TRBV4-1|many
TGCGCCAGCAGCCAAGCCGTGGGCTACGAGCAGTACTTC
CASSQAVGYEQYF
>TRBJ2-1|TRBD1|TRBV10-3|few
TGTGCCATCAGTGAGAGGGGGGTACAGGGGGCCCAGCATGAGCAGTTCTTC
CAISERGVQGAQHEQFF
>TRBJ2-1|NA|TRBV5-6|NA
TGTGCCAGCAGCTTGGAGGGTCAGCGGCTCGTGGGGCAGTTCTTC
CASSLEGQRLVGQFF
>TRBJ1-5|TRBD1|TRBV20-1|NA
TGCAGTGCTTACAGGGGATTCGGCAATCAGCCCCAGCATTTT
CSAYRGFGNQPQHF
>TRBJ2-3|NA|TRBV20-1|NA
TGCAGTGCCGGACGACAAAGCACAGATACGCAGTATTTT
CSAGRQSTDTQYF
>TRBJ2-3|TRBD2|TRBV4-1|NA
TGCGCCAGCAGCCCTCGACTAGCGGGAGGGAGAGATACGCAGTATTTT
CASSPRLAGGRDTQYF
>TRBJ1-1|NA|TRBV6-2/TRBV6-3|NA
TGTGCCAGCAGTTACCGTGGGACGGGTGCTGAAGCTTTCTTT
CASSYRGTGAEAFF
>TRBJ2-3|NA|TRBV20-1|once
TGCAGTGCTACCGAGCCGGGGCGAGGTGTGTCAGATACGCAGTATTTT
CSATEPGRGVSDTQYF
>TRBJ2-3|NA|TRBV12-3/TRBV12-4|few
TGTGCCAGCAGCTTCCCGGGAGAGGGCACAGATACGCAGTATTTT
CASSFPGEGTDTQYF
>TRBJ2-5|NA|TRBV27|NA
TGTGCCGGCAGATTACAGGGGGGGGAGACCCAGTACTTC
CAGRLQGGETQYF
>TRBJ1-1|NA|TRBV5-4|NA
TGTGCCAGCAGGGAGTCGGAAGGGAAGGGGACTGAAGCTTTCTTT
CASRESEGKGTEAFF
>TRBJ1-2|NA|TRBV5-5|NA
TGTGCCAGCAGCGAAATTGGGACATACTATGGCTACACCTTC
CASSEIGTYYGYTF
>TRBJ2-2|TRBD2|TRBV29-1|NA
TGCAGCGCTTCGGGGGGTGCAGGTGTGACCGGGGAGCTGTTTTTT
CSASGGAGVTGELFF
>TRBJ2-5|TRBD1|TRBV4-1|NA
TGCGCCAGCAGCCAAGGAGGGGGCCGGGAGACCCAGTACTTC
CASSQGGGRETQYF
>TRBJ2-7|TRBD1|TRBV20-1|NA
TGCAGTGCCGGGACAGGGAGTTTCTACGAGCAGTACTTC
CSAGTGSFYEQYF
>TRBJ2-7|NA|TRBV20-1|NA
TGCAGTGCTAGACCGGGACATACCTACGAGCAGTACTTC
CSARPGHTYEQYF
>TRBJ1-2|NA|TRBV20-1|NA
TGCAGTGCCGGACGGTCGGCTGGCTACACCTTC
CSAGRSAGYTF
>TRBJ2-5|TRBD2|TRBV10-3|few
TGTGCCATCGGGACTAGCGACGAGACCCAGTACTTC
CAIGTSDETQYF
>TRBJ2-1|TRBD2|TRBV12-3/TRBV12-4|NA
TGTGCCAGCAGCCGCCCCACGGGGGGTCCTAGAAATGAGCAGTTCTTC
CASSRPTGGPRNEQFF
>TRBJ2-3|NA|TRBV7-8|NA
TGTGCCAGCAGCCGCGGCCTAGGGGGCACAGATACGCAGTATTTT
CASSRGLGGTDTQYF
>TRBJ2-7|NA|TRBV20-1|few
TGCAGTGCTACCCTTCCGGGACAAAGATACGAGCAGTACTTC
CSATLPGQRYEQYF